This T cell receptor beta chain was sequenced during a study of shared clonotypes between healthy human individuals. An even split of each subset's genomic DNA across several immunoSEQ plates was performed. Here immunoSEQ multiplex PCR was the method, and the copy in TCRdb shows in-frame clones only, minus some. The data contain more than 90,000 clones, approximately 61% of them singletons. Germline V gene lookup returns CDR1 MGHRA and CDR2 YSYEKL. The CDR3 has 15 amino acids. The V end lost 1 base, the J end lost 0 bases, and 10 bases lay between the germline ends. The sequencing input was memory CD8+ T cells sorted from blood. The subset: CD45RO+ cells pooled with CCR7-negative TemRA cells. The TCR comes from a man aged 25 to 40 in good health. The chain recombines TRBV4-1 with TRBJ2-7, with D perhaps TRBD1 or TRBD2 (5 bases each). The CDR3 loop reads CASSQGGAASYEQYF. As DNA, the CDR3 is TGCGCCAGCAGCCAAGGAGGGGCCGCCTCCTACGAGCAGTACTTC.